A selection of T cell receptor beta chains follows, all from one sample in a study of blood T cell repertoires in COVID-19. Some clones are missing from TCRdb's copy, which holds only in-frame ones; the method was immunoSEQ multiplex PCR. The sample shows around 400,000 clones, about 90% of them seen only once. Sequenced material: peripheral blood. The receptors come from a woman aged 30 to 39 with COVID-19, enrolled during active disease. Both conserved end residues are part of each CDR3.

>TRBJ1-5|TRBV6-2/TRBV6-3
CASSSGTGIQPQHF
>TRBJ2-7|TRBV10-3
CAISEQLASPGEQYF
>TRBJ1-4|TRBV7-8
CASSNTGATNEKLFF
>TRBJ1-2|TRBV29-1
CSVQTVLYGYTF
>TRBJ2-5|TRBV5-1
CASKLDSMQETQYF
>TRBJ2-3|TRBV9
CASSKGPSGGGTQYF
>TRBJ1-2|TRBV7-2
CASSLDAGGGYTF
>TRBJ2-7|TRBV28
CASSFPAGGSYEQYF
>TRBJ1-5|TRBV15
CATSRDRVYSNQPQHF
>TRBJ2-4|TRBV4-1
CASSQDVPGGLKNIQYF
>TRBJ1-2|TRBV25-1
CASSSTNYGYTF
>TRBJ2-1|TRBV5-1
CASSLAYEQFF
>TRBJ1-3|TRBV18
CASSPLGLIPSGNTIYF
>TRBJ2-3|TRBV6-5
CASSYGTSADTQYF
>TRBJ2-1|TRBV5-6
CASSTPGLAGDYYNEQFF
>TRBJ2-7|TRBV21-1
CASSKAGRRGRCEQYF
>TRBJ2-7|TRBV6-5
CASSMRETNEQYF
>TRBJ1-2|TRBV4-2
CASSQPGLAGDGYTF
>TRBJ2-1|TRBV4-3
CASSQGGLAYNEQFF
>TRBJ2-7|TRBV24-1
CATSEGRTSYEQYF
>TRBJ2-3|TRBV10-1
CASSEMGLTDTQYF
>TRBJ2-7|TRBV2
CASSDQDRGYEQYF
>TRBJ2-7|TRBV27
CASSLLPAQGTIPPRSYEQYF
>TRBJ1-2|TRBV28
CASSIQQGSDGYTF
>TRBJ2-7|TRBV15
CATSCFTRQQNLYEQYF
>TRBJ2-7|TRBV7-9
CASSGESEQYF
>TRBJ1-1|TRBV6-5
CASSSDSGAEAFF
>TRBJ2-1|TRBV7-6
CASSPTSGSYNEQFF
>TRBJ1-1|TRBV3-1/TRBV3-2
CASSRTGLAEAFF
>TRBJ2-3|TRBV4-1
CASSPLAGGTDTQYF
>TRBJ1-1|TRBV28
CASNLPVAPNTEAFF
>TRBJ2-7|TRBV25-1
CASSYAGGNHEQYF
>TRBJ1-1|TRBV10-2
CASNAQGFTEAFF
>TRBJ2-7|TRBV6-6
CASSYSTGRSEQYF
>TRBJ1-4|TRBV11-2
CASSLVRGEKLFF
>TRBJ1-3|TRBV5-4
CASSPGAPGQGNTIYF
>TRBJ2-7|TRBV7-7
CASSWERTGYPYEQYF
>TRBJ2-7|TRBV25-1
CATRTSGSSYEQYF
>TRBJ2-7|TRBV4-1
CASSQLAGGAYEQYF